This TCR beta chain derives from a study of blood T cell repertoires in COVID-19 (TCRdb year 2020). For the study in its entirety: Samples from collaborators originated in the United States, Italy and Spain and spanned both the acute and convalescent phases of COVID-19. The material from the prospective study consisted of cDNA or gDNA derived from T cells, B-cell-depleted T cells, or PBMCs. The dataset comprised deeply sampled blood TCRbeta repertoires from subjects exposed to, actively infected with, or recovered from COVID-19. A freely available public database, intended as a resource for researchers studying the immune response to SARS-CoV-2, is where the repertoires were released. The samples were drawn from two sources: the first 160 participants of the ongoing ImmuneRACE study, and 1,254 subjects contributed by 6 global collaborators. A de-identified subject ID, COVID-19 status, age in years and sex were almost always included in the sample metadata. Where available, HLA class I and class II types were taken from metadata supplied by the sample provider and were not determined by assay-based typing.

As regards this clone: Its specific antigen is unknown. No per-base quality is available; no much larger clone lies one base away.

Enrolling through a virtual design, the prospective study's participants ranged in age from roughly 18 to 90 years and lived across roughly 24 United States geographic areas. In the prospective study, cohorts were assigned on the basis of participant-reported clinical history obtained from a screening survey and a study questionnaire. In the prospective study, whole blood, serum and a nasopharyngeal or oropharyngeal swab were collected from each participant by mobile phlebotomists. Prospective study participants could optionally give additional blood draws and questionnaires over an approximately two-month period. Before DNA extraction, blood samples from the prospective study were shipped at room temperature or frozen. General study outcomes and caveats: The amount of clinical and demographic metadata varied by source and participant and was provided uncurated.

Trimming costs V 2 bases and J 1 base, and their ends lie 14 bases apart. CDR1 and CDR2 are read off the germline V gene as MNHEY and SVGAGI. From the cysteine through the phenylalanine, the CDR3 covers 16 amino acids. Solely the CDR3 DNA is kept, with 48 bases framed from the first base. TCRbeta CDR3 regions were amplified from genomic DNA using the immunoSEQ Assay, a bias-controlled multiplex PCR. Turning to the authors' computational methods: The number of nucleated cells in each sample was estimated from the amplification of reference gene primers within the assay. To quantify the absolute abundance of each unique TCRbeta CDR3 rearrangement, sequence reads were collapsed and filtered. For each sample, productive Simpson clonality was calculated as the square root of Simpson's diversity index across productive rearrangements. Here the immuneACCESS table is served through TCRdb, limited to in-frame sequences with V and J called. Missing clones are a known gap in these copies; in checked studies unresolved V genes cover under half, and the rest lacks a known reason. V and J calls and clone size come straight from that table; D and trimming were deduced from the DNA. This sample is represented by about 230,000 clones; 88% of them were singletons. Together, the top ten hold over 2% of the sample.

The sequenced sample consisted of PBMCs or T cells enriched from blood (not recorded which). This sequence was found in a woman in her 40s with acute COVID-19. The receptor chain draws on TRBV6-5 and TRBJ1-1, and the D gene may be TRBD1, 5 bases matching. The CDR3 loop reads CASSYLGALSNTEAFF. DNA sequence: TGTGCCAGCAGTTACCTAGGGGCTCTCTCGAACACTGAAGCTTTCTTT.